The rows below give T cell receptor beta chains drawn from one sample of a study of control samples from healthy donors and cancer patients. Clones were sequenced by immunoSEQ multiplex PCR, and TCRdb holds only the in-frame ones, with some missing. The sample consists of about 140,000 clones, 89% of them appearing once. Sequencing input: blood. These receptors were taken from a man between 25 and 39 years old in good health. The CDR3 runs from the conserved cysteine through the conserved F or W. Fields, in order: J gene, V gene, CDR3 protein.

TRBJ1-1,TRBV12-3/TRBV12-4,CASSGQTNTEAFF
TRBJ1-2,TRBV14,CASSQTGSGGYTF
TRBJ2-1,TRBV7-3,CASSLSRDYNEQFF
TRBJ2-7,TRBV5-6,CASSLWDRDTYEQYF
TRBJ1-1,TRBV6-2/TRBV6-3,CASSRGGQSTEAFF
TRBJ1-2,TRBV24-1,CATSDQGYGYTF
TRBJ1-6,TRBV5-6,CASSALLESSYNSPPHF
TRBJ1-1,TRBV4-3,CASSQDDWTGGSRAFF
TRBJ2-1,TRBV5-1,CASSLAGVVSGQNEQFF
TRBJ1-2,TRBV6-5,CASSYLGTGDKGYTF
TRBJ2-7,TRBV14,CASSPEAWRGVTLEQYF
TRBJ1-1,TRBV4-3,CASSQVHPTESEAFF
TRBJ2-5,TRBV9,CASSVGIGETQYF
TRBJ2-5,TRBV7-2,CASSLGGGRETQYF
TRBJ2-5,TRBV5-4,CASRGDKETQYF